The 25 T cell receptor beta chains reported below all come from one sample, sequenced in a study of tumor-infiltrating lymphocytes in primary liver carcinoma. Blood RNA was derived from unsorted whole blood, and germline DNA was extracted too. Making TCR beta cDNA involved roughly 500 ng total RNA and a constant-region primer. ARM-PCR, slightly modified, supplied the TCR beta libraries through three nested multiplex PCR rounds. TRBV1-TRBV30 forward primers and a C-beta reverse primer were used in the first two PCR rounds, which each ran for approximately 9 cycles. MiXCR, run by TCRdb on the multiplex PCR reads, gives a single entry per CDR3 protein. The sample consists of a few hundred thousand distinct CDR3 sequences, roughly three fifths of them appearing once. Specimen: peripheral blood. All receptors come from a woman aged 30 to 39 with primary liver carcinoma and hepatitis B virus infection.

A remark on this clonotype: This may arise from a read error, as a much more abundant clone is one base away. The rearrangement uses TRBV6-2 or TRBV6-3 and TRBJ1-1; D uncertain. The CDR3 is 13 amino acids. Trimming shortened V by 3 bases and J by 4 bases, and 9 bases separated the two germline ends. The V gene's germline CDR1 is MNHEY and CDR2 SVGEGT. The CDR3 DNA reads TGTGCCAGCAGTTATATGTTCGGCACTGAAGCTTTCTTT. It codes for CASSYMFGTEAFF.

This rearrangement joins TRBV5-1 to TRBJ2-1, with D uncertain. Germline loops: CDR1 SGHRS, CDR2 YFSETQ. The CDR3 contains 16 residues. V lost 0 bases, J lost 0 bases, and 10 bases lay in between. CDR3 nucleotide sequence: TGCGCCAGCAGCTTGGAGGTGCGGAGCTCCTACAATGAGCAGTTCTTC. Its protein is CASSLEVRSSYNEQFF.

This chain links TRBV5-1 with TRBJ1-2; 9 bases line up with TRBD1. The CDR3 extends over 14 amino acids. CDR1 is SGHRS, CDR2 YFSETQ, per germline. The DNA of the CDR3 is TGCGTCAGTAGCTTCGCCACAGGGGGCGACGGCTACACCTTC. It translates to CVSSFATGGDGYTF.

This clonotype was counted between two and nine times. This rearrangement joins TRBV14 to TRBJ1-1; 7 bases are shared with TRBD1. The CDR3 consists of 13 residues. V lost 6 bases, J lost 7 bases, and 8 bases stayed unmatched. Per germline, CDR1 SGHDN and CDR2 FVKESK. As DNA, the CDR3 is TGTGCCAGCAGGTCGGCAGGGGGGAATGAAGCTTTCTTT. This sequence encodes CASRSAGGNEAFF.

This clonotype was detected a few times. The CDR3 does not close with the conserved phenylalanine or tryptophan, likely indicating a read error. The genes are TRBV6-5 and TRBJ1-5, with 8 bases aligning to TRBD1. The CDR3 sequence is 15 residues long. After removal of 6 bases from V and 5 bases from J, the junction contained 9 bases not matched to a gene. CDR1 MNHEY and CDR2 SVGAGI come from the germline V gene. The CDR3 DNA follows: TGTGCCAGCAGCTCCGGGACAGGAGATCATCAGCCCCAGCATCTT. Its protein is CASSSGTGDHQPQHL.

The chain couples TRBV11-2 to TRBJ2-3, with 10 bases lining up with TRBD2. V lost 0 bases and J lost 3; bases outside the gene matches: 3. CDR1 is SGHAT, CDR2 FQNNGV, per germline. The CDR3 loop spans 16 amino acids. The CDR3 DNA follows: TGTGCCAGCAGCTTAGAGGGACTAGCGTGGACAGATACGCAGTATTTT. It codes for CASSLEGLAWTDTQYF.

Comments on this clonotype: A read error may account for a junction end that differs from germline. The rearrangement uses TRBV12-3 or TRBV12-4 and TRBJ2-1, with 8 bases matching TRBD2. There are 13 residues in the CDR3. CDR3 DNA sequence: TGTGCCCGCAGCCAGCGGGAGTACTATGAGCAGTTCTTC. Protein sequence: CARSQREYYEQFF.

As to this clonotype: This is likely a read error, given that the CDR3 carries no conserved phenylalanine or tryptophan at its end. This chain joins TRBV4-1 and TRBJ2-2; D is uncertain. The germline CDR1 and CDR2 sequences are MGHRA and YSYEKL. This CDR3 has 14 amino acids. Deletions cut 4 bases from V and 3 bases from J, with 9 bases between. The CDR3: CASSPLTDTGELFS. The CDR3 DNA reads TGCGCCAGCAGCCCCCTCACGGACACCGGGGAGCTGTTTTCT.

The chain is built from TRBV12-3 or TRBV12-4 and TRBJ2-3, with D unclear. The CDR3 extends over 12 amino acids. Trimming took 3 bases from V and 2 from J, leaving 3 bases between them. The CDR3 reads CASSFITDTQYF. The CDR3, as DNA: TGTGCCAGCAGTTTTATCACAGATACGCAGTATTTT.

A few counts support this clonotype. The chain carries TRBV14 and TRBJ2-1; 8 bases are a match to TRBD2. V trimming: 3 bases; J trimming: 7 bases; junction bases outside the gene matches: 5. The CDR3 consists of 14 residues. CDR1 and CDR2 (germline): SGHDN, FVKESK. CDR3 amino acids: CASSHWTSSNEQFF. CDR3 coding DNA: TGTGCCAGCAGCCACTGGACTAGCAGTAATGAGCAGTTCTTC.

This clonotype was picked up many times. The rearrangement joins TRBV28 to TRBJ2-7, with 7 bases aligning to TRBD1. Germline V lookup: CDR1 MDHEN, CDR2 SYDVKM. V was clipped by 6 bases and J by 1 base; unmatched bases: 6. The CDR3 spans 14 residues. The CDR3 sequence: CASRETGISYEQYF. CDR3 in DNA: TGTGCCAGCAGGGAGACAGGGATTTCCTACGAGCAGTACTTC.

In the case of this clonotype: The junction departs from germline at one end; a sequencing error may be responsible. This chain links TRBV29-1 with TRBJ2-1; TRBD1 matches 9 bases. Germline CDR1 reads SQVTM; CDR2 reads ANQGSEA. This CDR3 is 11 amino acids long. The DNA of the CDR3 is TGTAGCGTTGGGACAGGGTTTGAGCAGCTCTTC. Its protein is CSVGTGFEQLF.

This clonotype was found many times. V gene TRBV29-1 combines with J gene TRBJ2-2, with a possible D match to TRBD2 (5 bases). Germline CDR1 SQVTM, CDR2 ANQGSEA. With 4 bases removed from V and 0 bases from J, the gap between germline ends came to 12 bases. This CDR3 contains 15 residues. CDR3 protein: CSVVVGRANTGELFF. The CDR3 DNA follows: TGCAGCGTTGTGGTTGGGAGAGCGAACACCGGGGAGCTGTTTTTT.

This chain joins TRBV6-1 and TRBJ2-7, with D maybe TRBD2 (7 bases). The CDR3 totals 14 residues. The V end was cut by 3 bases, the J end by 3 bases, with 12 bases between. Germline V gives CDR1 MNHNS, CDR2 SASEGT. The CDR3 DNA reads as TGTGCCAGCAGTGACGTGGGAGGGGGCTACGAGCAGTACTTC. Its protein product is CASSDVGGGYEQYF.

Turning to this clonotype: Compared with germline, one end of the junction differs, possibly owing to a read error. This chain links TRBV7-8 with TRBJ2-1, with 7 bases aligning to TRBD2. Looked up from germline, CDR1 is SGHVS and CDR2 is FQNEAQ. The CDR3 is 13 amino acids. DNA of the CDR3: TGTGCCATCAGCAGCGGGACCTACAATGAGCAGTTCTTC. Translating it yields CAISSGTYNEQFF.

There are many counts of this clonotype. The chain employs TRBV11-2 and TRBJ2-3, with 7 positions matching TRBD1. CDR3 length: 16 residues. CDR1 SGHAT and CDR2 FQNNGV come from the germline V gene. The V gene end was trimmed by 1 base and the J gene end by 0 bases; junction bases not matched to a gene: 4. The CDR3 coding sequence is TGTGCCAGCAGCTTAGTAGGGACAGAGAGCACAGATACGCAGTATTTT. Amino acid sequence: CASSLVGTESTDTQYF. Using reference TRBV11-2 and TRBJ2-3 for the parts outside the CDR3, the full variable domain is EAGVAQSPRYKIIEKRQSVAFWCNPISGHATLYWYQQILGQGPKLLIQFQNNGVVDDSQLPKDRFSAERLKGVDSTLKIQPAKLEDSAVYLCASSLVGTESTDTQYFGPGTRLTVL.

With respect to this clonotype: A much more abundant neighbour one base away suggests this may be a read error. The V call is TRBV6-1, the J call TRBJ2-3; D might be TRBD1 or TRBD2, each matching 5 bases. The CDR3 is 13 residues long. Germline CDR1 MNHNS, CDR2 SASEGT. CDR3 nucleotides: TGTACCAGCCTTCACCGAGGGGCAGATACGCAGTATTTT. This codes for CTSLHRGADTQYF.

As regards this clonotype: The junction differs from germline at one of its ends, possibly a read error. V usage is TRBV5-6 and J usage is TRBJ2-7; D tentatively fits TRBD1 or TRBD2 (5 bases each). Germline V gene data show CDR1 as SGHDT and CDR2 as YYEEEE. The CDR3 length is 12 residues. Here the CDR3 DNA reads TGTGCCAGCAGCTTGAGGGGTAACGAGCGGTTCTTC. The encoded protein is CASSLRGNERFF.

Worth noting for this clonotype: Because the CDR3 is missing its conserved closing phenylalanine or tryptophan, this is likely a read error. The chain uses TRBV29-1 and TRBJ2-5; no reliable D call. Germline lookup yields CDR1 SQVTM and CDR2 ANQGSEA. V was clipped by 4 bases and J by 4 bases, with 10 bases between them. CDR3 size: 12 residues. The CDR3 loop is CSVADDGETQYS. The CDR3 nucleotides read TGCAGCGTTGCAGACGATGGAGAGACCCAGTACTCC.

This clonotype was observed a few times. The chain combines TRBV6-6 with TRBJ1-2, with D possibly being TRBD1 (6 bases). Germline V gives CDR1 MNHNY, CDR2 SVGAGI (reference sequence). The V gene lost 7 bases and the J gene lost 9 bases, with 15 bases spanning the gap. The CDR3 contains 12 residues. The CDR3 reads CASNPGADRYTF. The CDR3 nucleotides read TGTGCCAGCAACCCAGGGGCCGATCGCTACACCTTC.

J is TRBJ2-7 and V is TRBV5-4; 9 bases match TRBD1. CDR3 length: 14 amino acids. V lost 3 bases to trimming and J lost 2 bases; unmatched junction nucleotides: 3. Germline V gives CDR1 SGHNT, CDR2 YYREEE (reference sequence). CDR3 bases: TGTGCCAGCAGCTCCAGACAGGGGGCCTACGAGCAGTACTTC. This encodes CASSSRQGAYEQYF.

V is TRBV5-4 and J is TRBJ2-1; D unclear. Looked up from germline, CDR1 is SGHNT and CDR2 is YYREEE (reference sequence). This CDR3 is built from 15 residues. V lost 6 bases, J lost 1 base, and 14 bases lay in between. CDR3 residues: CASNARKGSYNEQFF. The CDR3 nucleotides read TGTGCCAGCAATGCGCGGAAGGGTTCCTACAATGAGCAGTTCTTC.

This chain links TRBV6-5 with TRBJ2-1; D is perhaps TRBD2 (5 bases). From germline, CDR1 is MNHEY and CDR2 SVGAGI. The CDR3 length is 15 residues. V lost 1 base to trimming and J lost 2 bases, with 9 bases between them. The CDR3 region is CASSYLRVPYNEQFF. The CDR3, as DNA: TGTGCCAGCAGTTACTTGAGGGTCCCCTACAATGAGCAGTTCTTC.

To note about this clonotype: Relative to the germline gene, one junction end is altered; a read error may explain this. CDR3 loop: CTSRFDAAQFF. The CDR3 DNA reads TGTACCAGCAGGTTCGACGCGGCCCAGTTCTTC. The chain joins TRBV6-6 to TRBJ2-1; D unclear. The CDR3 sequence is 11 residues long. Germline CDR1 is MNHNY and CDR2 is SVGAGI (reference sequence).

Concerning this clonotype itself: The missing conserved phenylalanine or tryptophan at the end of this CDR3 makes a read error likely. The chain uses TRBV6-6 and TRBJ1-2; unclear D gene. This CDR3 comprises 13 residues. V gave up 6 bases and J gave up 3 bases, with 11 bases separating them. CDR1 MNHNY and CDR2 SVGAGI come from the germline V gene (reference sequence). For the CDR3, the DNA is TGTGCCAGCAGCCCCCACTTGGACTATGGCTACACCTCC. Protein product: CASSPHLDYGYTS.